This T cell receptor (beta chain) was recorded in a study of naive and memory T cell subsets. Study-wide points: This RNA-based method may be sensitive to activation-related transcript changes. Far more TCRs reportedly came from tuberculin skin test site biopsies. More TCRs at tuberculin sites were read as hypersensitivity T cell infiltration.

Ligated cDNA underwent four rounds of PCR with nested alpha and beta constant region primers and SP2. Using its own MiXCR run on the UMI-ligation and nested PCR reads, TCRdb lists one record per CDR3 protein. Here the sample spans 37,000 or so distinct CDR3 sequences, roughly 9.6% being singletons. This clonotype occurred many times. Its antigen is still unknown. Described treatment: skin biopsy from PPD injection site in Mantoux-positive individual. The library had UMIs added by 3' ligation of an oligonucleotide to TCR cDNA. Unsorted total RNA, roughly 1 to 1000 ng, was DNase treated before reverse transcription. This CDR3 has 14 residues. From germline, CDR1 is MDHEN and CDR2 SYDVKM. V gave up 8 bases and J gave up 6 bases, with 20 bases separating them.

The clonotype originates from an adult in good health. The chain employs TRBV28 and TRBJ2-7; possibly TRBD1 or TRBD2 for D (5 bases each). The specimen comprised skin, sampled from a tuberculin skin test site. CDR3 in DNA: TGTGCCAGCGGACCCTCAGGGTTTGAGGGCGAGCAGTACTTC. Its protein product is CASGPSGFEGEQYF.